This T cell receptor (beta chain) was recovered during a study of blood T cell repertoires in COVID-19. At the level of the study: Samples came from the United States, Italy and Spain, spanning acute and convalescent COVID-19.

Sequencing used immunoSEQ multiplex PCR; TCRdb keeps in-frame clones, though not all of them. The sample has approximately 150,000 clones, approximately 86% seen once. Trimming took off 5 bases at V and 0 bases at J, with 9 bases between the two ends. From germline, CDR1 is MNHEY and CDR2 SVGEGT. There are 14 residues in the CDR3. The sequence was collected from a woman aged 40-49 years who had been exposed to COVID-19. The specimen was PBMCs or T cells enriched from blood (not recorded which). This chain uses TRBV6-2 or TRBV6-3 with TRBJ2-3, with D unclear. CDR3 sequence: CASSHPTSTDTQYF. CDR3 coding DNA: TGTGCCAGCAGTCATCCAACTAGCACAGATACGCAGTATTTT.